This T cell receptor (beta chain) came from a study of T cell clonality in common variable immunodeficiency. In the case of this clone: Its cognate antigen is unknown. The read falls 3 residues short of the CDR3 end, and the missing part is taken from the germline J gene.

Generated by immunoSEQ multiplex PCR, the TCRdb table keeps only in-frame clones and is missing some. This repertoire lists around 30,000 clones without singletons; about 29% sits in the top ten. Losses at the gene ends were 4 bases for V and 0 bases for J; bases not matched to a gene: 0. The CDR3 length is 15 residues. Germline V gene lookup returns CDR1 SGHTA and CDR2 FQGNSA. Study-level findings and limits: Fewer deletions and N-nucleotide insertions were reportedly seen in common variable immunodeficiency TCR beta sequences.

The chain joins TRBV7-2 to TRBJ2-7; TRBD2 matches at 13 bases. The TCR comes from a human donor with common variable immunodeficiency. The sample taken for sequencing was peripheral blood mononuclear cells. CDR3 in amino acids: CASSWTSGGSYEQYF. The sequenced part of the CDR3 DNA is TGTGCCAGCAGCTGGACTAGCGGGGGCTCCTACGAG.